One sample yielded the 14 T cell receptor beta chains listed below, sequenced in a study of T cell responses to AZD1222 COVID-19 vaccine. Profiled with immunoSEQ multiplex PCR; TCRdb holds only in-frame clones, not every one. The sample yields over 100,000 clones, about nine tenths seen once. Sample: peripheral blood, taken on day 0 of AZD1222 vaccination. The receptors here all came from an adult in good health.

The gene calls are TRBV29-1 and TRBJ2-1; D possibly matches TRBD1 or TRBD2 (6 bases each). V shed 0 bases and J shed 9 bases, with 18 bases lying between them. The CDR3 runs 15 residues. Germline CDR1 and CDR2: SQVTM and ANQGSEA. DNA for the CDR3: TGCAGCGTTGAAGATCTCGGAGGGGGGAAGGGTGAGCAGTTCTTC. Translating gives CSVEDLGGGKGEQFF.

The J gene is TRBJ1-6, the V gene TRBV19; D is ambiguous. There are 12 residues in the CDR3. V gave up 6 bases and J gave up 9 bases, with 9 bases separating them. The germline CDR1 and CDR2 sequences are LNHDA and SQIVND (reference sequence). This chain's CDR3 is CASSPLRSPLHF. The CDR3 nucleotides read TGTGCCAGTAGCCCACTTCGTTCACCCCTCCACTTT. Together with reference TRBV19 and TRBJ1-6, the CDR3 gives the full variable domain: DGGITQSPKYLFRKEGQNVTLSCEQNLNHDAMYWYRQDPGQGLRLIYYSQIVNDFQKGDIAEGYSVSREKKESFPLTVTSAQKNPTAFYLCASSPLRSPLHFGNGTRLTVT.

V and J are TRBV2 and TRBJ2-3; perhaps D is TRBD1 or TRBD2 (5 bases each). Germline loops: CDR1 SNHLY, CDR2 FYNNEI. V shed 6 bases and J shed 3 bases, with 13 bases lying between them. The length of the CDR3 is 14 residues. The CDR3 loop is CASRRDPGTDTQYF. The CDR3, as DNA: TGTGCCAGCAGGAGGGACCCCGGGACAGATACGCAGTATTTT.

The chain employs TRBV11-1 and TRBJ2-1; possibly TRBD2 for D (6 bases). The CDR3 length is 15 residues. CDR1 SGHAT and CDR2 FQDESV come from the germline V gene (reference sequence). The ends were cut back, 5 bases at V and 2 bases at J, with 13 bases in the middle. CDR3 bases: TGTGCCAGCAGCCTGGTAGCGGACACCTACAATGAGCAGTTCTTC. This encodes CASSLVADTYNEQFF.

The V gene is TRBV5-1, the J gene TRBJ2-2; D is perhaps TRBD1 (6 bases). Trimming took off 0 bases at V and 3 bases at J, with 9 bases between the two ends. This CDR3 is built from 15 residues. CDR1 SGHRS and CDR2 YFSETQ come from the germline V gene. CDR3 protein: CASSLGDTYTGELFF. The CDR3 nucleotides read TGCGCCAGCAGCTTGGGGGACACGTACACCGGGGAGCTGTTTTTT.

The V gene is TRBV6-5, the J gene TRBJ2-5; a weak D match, TRBD1 (5 bases). Germline values: CDR1 MNHEY, CDR2 SVGAGI. CDR3 length: 14 amino acids. Trimming took off 3 bases at V and 5 bases at J, with 13 bases between the two ends. CDR3 DNA sequence: TGTGCCAGCAGTTATGGGCAGGGTATGGAGACCCAGTACTTC. As protein: CASSYGQGMETQYF.

The chain combines TRBV3-1 (or the pseudogene TRBV3-2) with TRBJ1-2; 8 bases are shared with TRBD1. The CDR3 totals 14 residues. V shed 2 bases and J 5 bases; nucleotides not matched to a gene: 4. Germline assignment: CDR1 LGHDT and CDR2 YNNKEL (reference sequence). In DNA form, the CDR3 reads TGTGCCAGCAGCCAATCCACAGGGGGGTATGGCTACACCTTC. Translated: CASSQSTGGYGYTF.

This chain connects TRBV4-1 to TRBJ2-7, with 8 bases lining up with TRBD2. After removal of 2 bases from V and 2 bases from J, the junction contained 5 bases not matched to a gene. Per germline, CDR1 MGHRA and CDR2 YSYEKL. CDR3 length equals 15 residues. CDR3: CASSQSRGGPYEQYF. The CDR3 region has the DNA TGCGCCAGCAGCCAATCTCGGGGGGGACCCTACGAGCAGTACTTC.

V gene TRBV2 combines with J gene TRBJ1-2; D call uncertain. Germline-derived CDR1 and CDR2 are SNHLY and FYNNEI. The length of the CDR3 is 11 residues. V lost 3 bases, J lost 10 bases, and 9 bases lay in between. CDR3 sequence: CASSDLGFYTF. CDR3 sequence (DNA): TGTGCCAGCAGTGATTTAGGGTTCTACACCTTC.

On this clone itself: At one of its ends the junction is not consistent with the germline gene, which may arise from a read error. The chain carries TRBV5-6 and TRBJ2-6; 12 bases are shared with TRBD2. CDR3 size: 17 residues. Per the germline V gene, CDR1 is SGHDT and CDR2 is YYEEEE. The CDR3 nucleotides are TGTGCCAGCAGCCGACTAGCGGGGGCCATCCTGGGGCCAGTGGGGGCTTTC. Protein sequence: CASSRLAGAILGPVGAF.

This clone was counted between two and nine times. The gene calls are TRBV5-1 and TRBJ2-1; 15 positions agree with TRBD2. V shed 0 bases and J 6 bases; nucleotides not matched to a gene: 7. Germline V lookup: CDR1 SGHRS, CDR2 YFSETQ. The CDR3 consists of 18 residues. CDR3 nucleotides: TGCGCCAGCAGCTTGGCCCTGAGGACTAGCGGGGGGGTCAATGAGCAGTTCTTC. This sequence encodes CASSLALRTSGGVNEQFF.

In its sample, this clone was seen a few times. The chain employs TRBV7-6 and TRBJ2-5; 9 bases fit TRBD2. Trimming at V came to 0 bases and at J to 0 bases, leaving 11 bases not matched to a gene. Germline values: CDR1 SGHVS, CDR2 FNYEAQ. The CDR3 length is 19 residues. DNA for the CDR3: TGTGCCAGCAGCTTAGCGGCCGGGAAGCGGGGGGCCCACCAAGAGACCCAGTACTTC. Encoded protein: CASSLAAGKRGAHQETQYF.

The V and J genes are TRBV7-3 and TRBJ2-2; D unclear. Between the trimmed V and J ends, which lost 3 bases and 6 bases, there was a span of 5 bases. The CDR3 consists of 12 residues. From germline, CDR1 is SGHTA and CDR2 FQGTGA. CDR3 nucleotides: TGTGCCAGCAGCTTCCCCCCCGGGGAGCTGTTTTTT. This codes for CASSFPPGELFF.

The J gene is TRBJ2-7, the V gene TRBV10-1; 9 bases map to TRBD1. Trimming at V came to 8 bases and at J to 5 bases, leaving 13 bases not matched to a gene. From germline, CDR1 is WNHNN and CDR2 SYGVQD (reference sequence). This CDR3 has 15 amino acids. CDR3 loop: CASSWGTGGIDEQYF. The CDR3 DNA follows: TGCGCCAGCTCTTGGGGTACAGGGGGCATCGACGAGCAGTACTTC.